These 8 T cell receptor beta chains came from one sample sequenced in a study of T-cell reconstitution after alpha-beta-depleted transplantation in children. Molecular barcoding with unique molecular identifiers was used for the TCRbeta library. TCRdb reanalysed the PCR reads using MiXCR and keeps one entry per CDR3 protein. The profile covers tens of thousands of distinct CDR3 sequences, with roughly 8.7% appearing a single time and 25% to 30% taken by the ten largest. Sequences were derived from PBMCs, mostly from graft donor cells, sampled 60 days after TCRalphabeta/CD19-depleted stem cell transplant. These receptor sequences come from a male patient between 2 and 10 years old who had a stem cell transplant for chronic granulomatous disease, so the T cells may come from the graft donor.

This sequence joins TRBV7-9 and TRBJ2-5; TRBD2 agrees at 8 bases. Germline CDR1 SEHNR, CDR2 FQNEAQ (reference sequence). The CDR3 is 17 amino acids. The ends lost 3 bases at V and 5 bases at J; junction bases unmatched: 14. CDR3 sequence: CASSFYGRGAGVETQYF. The CDR3 coding sequence is TGTGCCAGCAGCTTTTATGGGAGAGGAGCGGGAGTGGAGACCCAGTACTTC.

The sample holds many counts of this clonotype. This chain uses TRBV5-8 with TRBJ2-7; weak D call: TRBD2 (6 bases). Germline V gene data show CDR1 as SGHTS and CDR2 as YDEGEE. This CDR3 has 16 amino acids. Trimming took 2 bases from V and 6 from J, leaving 21 bases between them. CDR3 region: CASSFYRPGASLEQYF. The CDR3 DNA follows: TGTGCCAGCAGCTTCTATCGGCCGGGAGCTTCGCTCGAGCAGTACTTC.

This clonotype was picked up many times. The rearrangement joins TRBV3-1 to TRBJ2-5; D gene uncertain. The CDR3 covers 12 residues. The V gene's germline CDR1 is LGHDT and CDR2 YNNKEL (reference sequence). V was shortened by 3 bases and J by 5 bases, with 7 bases between the two germline ends. CDR3 DNA: TGTGCCAGCAGCCATCGTGGTGAGACCCAGTACTTC. It codes for CASSHRGETQYF.

The chain employs TRBV5-6 and TRBJ2-7, with 12 bases lining up with TRBD2. With 4 bases clipped from V and 2 bases from J, the junction kept 7 bases outside the gene matches. The CDR3 length is 16 residues. The germline V gene has CDR1 SGHDT and CDR2 YYEEEE. Here the CDR3 DNA reads TGTGCCAGCAGCAGGGGACTAGCGGGCGGTACCTACGAGCAGTACTTC. Protein sequence: CASSRGLAGGTYEQYF.

This clonotype was counted at least ten times. The chain links TRBV11-2 to TRBJ2-3, with 9 bases aligning to TRBD2. This CDR3 spans 16 amino acids. The V gene's germline CDR1 is SGHAT and CDR2 FQNNGV. Losses at the gene ends were 3 bases for V and 1 base for J; bases not matched to a gene: 5. CDR3 sequence (DNA): TGTGCCAGCAGCTTGGGGGTAGCGGGAGGCACAGATACGCAGTATTTT. The encoded protein is CASSLGVAGGTDTQYF.

Ten or more counts support this clonotype. The V and J genes are TRBV11-3 and TRBJ2-1; D is uncertain. V lost 3 bases and J lost 7, with 13 bases in between. Germline V gene sequence: CDR1 SGHNT, CDR2 YENEEA. This CDR3 is built from 14 residues. In DNA, the CDR3 is TGTGCCAGCAGCTTTAGTCAACCTGGGAATGAGCAGTTCTTC. Residues: CASSFSQPGNEQFF.

This clonotype has a count of ten or more. The chain carries TRBV15 and TRBJ2-2, with TRBD1 identical over 9 bases. In germline, CDR1 is LNHNV, CDR2 YYDKDF (reference sequence). This CDR3 is 19 amino acids long. V was pared by 0 bases and J by 4 bases, with 12 bases of the junction left unmatched. The CDR3 protein is CATSRDLPPGQGATGELFF. As DNA, the CDR3 is TGTGCCACCAGCAGAGATCTTCCACCGGGACAGGGTGCCACCGGGGAGCTGTTTTTT.

The sample holds a few counts of this clonotype. The chain uses TRBV2 and TRBJ1-1; D is undetermined. The length of the CDR3 is 11 residues. Germline V gives CDR1 SNHLY, CDR2 FYNNEI. V lost 6 bases, J lost 1 base, and 3 bases lay in between. The CDR3 coding sequence is TGTGCCAGCAGGGAGAACACTGAAGCTTTCTTT. Amino acids: CASRENTEAFF.